The rows below give T cell receptor beta chains drawn from one sample of a study of blood T cell repertoires in COVID-19. Profiled with immunoSEQ multiplex PCR; TCRdb holds only in-frame clones, not every one. The table includes under 250,000 clones, 83% detected once. The sample consisted of peripheral blood. These receptors originate from a woman in her 40s with active or convalescent COVID-19. Both conserved end residues are part of each CDR3. A D gene is named only where the DNA matches it firmly. Part of the rows lack a size; the others show once, few, many or a class for expanded clones.

DNA: TGCAGCGCGAAAAGGGGGGGTCCCAGCACAGATACGCAGTATTTT; CDR3: CSAKRGGPSTDTQYF; size: .; J: TRBJ2-3; D: .; V: TRBV29-1
DNA: TGTGCCAGCAGCAAAGAGATGGAGCGGGATAATGAAAAACTGTTTTTT; CDR3: CASSKEMERDNEKLFF; size: few; J: TRBJ1-4; D: .; V: TRBV21-1
DNA: TGCGCCAGCAGCCAAGCGTTTAGCGGGGGGGCGATCGACAATGAGCAGTTCTTC; CDR3: CASSQAFSGGAIDNEQFF; size: .; J: TRBJ2-1; D: TRBD2; V: TRBV4-1
DNA: TGTGCCAGCACAGGGAATAGTCCCTATGGCTACACCTTC; CDR3: CASTGNSPYGYTF; size: .; J: TRBJ1-2; D: .; V: TRBV2
DNA: TGCGCCAGCAGCTTGGGGCGGCCGAACACTGAAGCTTTCTTT; CDR3: CASSLGRPNTEAFF; size: .; J: TRBJ1-1; D: .; V: TRBV5-1
DNA: TGTGCCACCAGTGTCGAGACTGGCAGCTCCTACAATGAGCAGTTCTTC; CDR3: CATSVETGSSYNEQFF; size: .; J: TRBJ2-1; D: .; V: TRBV24-1
DNA: TGTGCCAGCAGAACAACAGGGTTTCCCTACGAGCAGTACTTC; CDR3: CASRTTGFPYEQYF; size: .; J: TRBJ2-7; D: .; V: TRBV27
DNA: TGTGCCAGCAGCCATTGGAGGGACAGGGGCGGCACTGAAGCTTTCTTT; CDR3: CASSHWRDRGGTEAFF; size: .; J: TRBJ1-1; D: TRBD1; V: TRBV5-4
DNA: TGTGCCATCACTTTGACAGGGGGCAACTATGGCTACACCTTC; CDR3: CAITLTGGNYGYTF; size: .; J: TRBJ1-2; D: TRBD1; V: TRBV10-3
DNA: TGTGCCAGCAGCCCCCTCCAGGGATTCGGATTGAACACTGAAGCTTTCTTT; CDR3: CASSPLQGFGLNTEAFF; size: once; J: TRBJ1-1; D: .; V: TRBV3-1/TRBV3-2
DNA: TGTGCCAGCAGCGTAGGACCGGGCGGGGCCAGCACAGATACGCAGTATTTT; CDR3: CASSVGPGGASTDTQYF; size: few; J: TRBJ2-3; D: .; V: TRBV7-9
DNA: TGTGCCAGCAGTTTATGGGGGACGGAGGGGCAGCCCCAGCATTTT; CDR3: CASSLWGTEGQPQHF; size: .; J: TRBJ1-5; D: .; V: TRBV28
DNA: TGTGCCACCAGTGATACAGGGAAGTCTAATCAGCCCCAGCATTTT; CDR3: CATSDTGKSNQPQHF; size: .; J: TRBJ1-5; D: .; V: TRBV24-1
DNA: TGTGCCAGCAGCTTAGATTTGGGGGGAGGTAGTCGCGGCGGCTACACCTTC; CDR3: CASSLDLGGGSRGGYTF; size: .; J: TRBJ1-2; D: .; V: TRBV11-2
DNA: TGTGCCACCAGTGATTCATGGGTCAGGCAGGAGCAGTTCTTC; CDR3: CATSDSWVRQEQFF; size: .; J: TRBJ2-1; D: .; V: TRBV24-1
DNA: TGTGCCAGCAGCGCCGGAACCGGGACAGTTTACGAGCAGTACTTC; CDR3: CASSAGTGTVYEQYF; size: .; J: TRBJ2-7; D: TRBD1; V: TRBV5-8
DNA: TGTGCCAGCAGCCGCGACAGGGGTGAAGCTTTCTTT; CDR3: CASSRDRGEAFF; size: .; J: TRBJ1-1; D: TRBD1; V: TRBV7-9
DNA: TGTGCCAGCAGCTTCGCGGGGGCCGGGACAGGGGGTGAGACCCAGTACTTC; CDR3: CASSFAGAGTGGETQYF; size: .; J: TRBJ2-5; D: TRBD1; V: TRBV7-9
DNA: TGCGCCAGCAGCTTTGTGGGCGGGAGGGCGACAGATACGCAGTATTTT; CDR3: CASSFVGGRATDTQYF; size: once; J: TRBJ2-3; D: TRBD2; V: TRBV5-1
DNA: TGTGCCAGCAGCCCACAGTATTCACCCCTCCACTTT; CDR3: CASSPQYSPLHF; size: once; J: TRBJ1-6; D: .; V: TRBV3-1/TRBV3-2
DNA: TGTGCCAGCAGCCACCACCCCAACGGAGGAGCAACTAATGAAAAACTGTTTTTT; CDR3: CASSHHPNGGATNEKLFF; size: few; J: TRBJ1-4; D: .; V: TRBV7-6
DNA: TGTGCCAGCAGTGGACAGGGGGAGAACTATGGCTACACCTTC; CDR3: CASSGQGENYGYTF; size: .; J: TRBJ1-2; D: TRBD1; V: TRBV2
DNA: TGTGCCAGCAGCCCCGGAACAGGGAGGGCAAGTTCACCCCTCCACTTT; CDR3: CASSPGTGRASSPLHF; size: .; J: TRBJ1-6; D: .; V: TRBV7-8
DNA: TGCGCCAGCAGTGATACGTCCAGTGGCTACACCTTC; CDR3: CASSDTSSGYTF; size: .; J: TRBJ1-2; D: .; V: TRBV10-1
DNA: TGTGCCAGCAGTGAAGTAGGGGGAGCGGGATTCGAGCAGTTCTTC; CDR3: CASSEVGGAGFEQFF; size: .; J: TRBJ2-1; D: .; V: TRBV6-1
DNA: TGTGCCAGCAGTTTGGACAGGGGCCCCTACACTGAAGCTTTCTTT; CDR3: CASSLDRGPYTEAFF; size: once; J: TRBJ1-1; D: TRBD1; V: TRBV6-5
DNA: TGTGCCAGTAGTATCTGGCAGGATGCCGAAGAGACCCAGTACTTC; CDR3: CASSIWQDAEETQYF; size: few; J: TRBJ2-5; D: .; V: TRBV19
DNA: TGTGCCTGGAGTGTTTTCGGTTCATACACTGAAGCTTTCTTT; CDR3: CAWSVFGSYTEAFF; size: once; J: TRBJ1-1; D: .; V: TRBV30
DNA: TGTGCCAGCAAGAAGGTAGGAGCTAGTGGCACAGATACGCAGTATTTT; CDR3: CASKKVGASGTDTQYF; size: .; J: TRBJ2-3; D: .; V: TRBV3-1/TRBV3-2
DNA: TGTGCCTGGAGTAAGGGAGCTAGCAATCAGCCCCAGCATTTT; CDR3: CAWSKGASNQPQHF; size: .; J: TRBJ1-5; D: .; V: TRBV30
DNA: TGTGCCACCAGCCCGAGGACAGGGGCCCTCTTCGATACGCAGTATTTT; CDR3: CATSPRTGALFDTQYF; size: .; J: TRBJ2-3; D: TRBD1; V: TRBV15
DNA: TGTGCCACCAGTGAATTACGACTAGCGGGAGGTTCGAATGAGCAGTTCTTC; CDR3: CATSELRLAGGSNEQFF; size: .; J: TRBJ2-1; D: TRBD2; V: TRBV24-1
DNA: TGTGCCAGCATAAGGGGGGGCCCCTACAATGAGCAGTTCTTC; CDR3: CASIRGGPYNEQFF; size: .; J: TRBJ2-1; D: .; V: TRBV2
DNA: TGTGCCAGCAGCTTAGCGGGAGGTTCCTACGAGCAGTACTTC; CDR3: CASSLAGGSYEQYF; size: .; J: TRBJ2-7; D: .; V: TRBV7-9
DNA: TGTGCCAGCAGTGCTATGCGGGGGGCCAAATACAATGAGCAGTTCTTC; CDR3: CASSAMRGAKYNEQFF; size: few; J: TRBJ2-1; D: TRBD2; V: TRBV2
DNA: TGTGCCACCAGTGAACCTCCGGCCACAGGGGGCGGCTACAATGAGCAGTTCTTC; CDR3: CATSEPPATGGGYNEQFF; size: .; J: TRBJ2-1; D: TRBD1; V: TRBV24-1
DNA: TGTGCCAGCAGACCGGGACTAGCGAATGATGAGCAGTTCTTC; CDR3: CASRPGLANDEQFF; size: .; J: TRBJ2-1; D: TRBD2; V: TRBV2
DNA: TGTGCCAGCAGCAAAGACAGGCCTTCCCCTGGCTACACCTTC; CDR3: CASSKDRPSPGYTF; size: .; J: TRBJ1-2; D: .; V: TRBV2
DNA: TGCGCCAGCAGCTGGGGAGGGGTGGGGGTGACTGAAGCTTTCTTT; CDR3: CASSWGGVGVTEAFF; size: .; J: TRBJ1-1; D: .; V: TRBV5-1
DNA: TGTGCCAGCGCCCGGGAGACCCAGTACTTC; CDR3: CASARETQYF; size: .; J: TRBJ2-5; D: .; V: TRBV6-5
DNA: TGCGCCAGCAGCCAAGATTCCTCTAGCGGGGTGGACATTCAGTACTTC; CDR3: CASSQDSSSGVDIQYF; size: once; J: TRBJ2-4; D: TRBD2; V: TRBV4-3
DNA: TGTGCCAGCAGTTTTTACGACAGGGAAGGCGGCTACACCTTC; CDR3: CASSFYDREGGYTF; size: few; J: TRBJ1-2; D: TRBD1; V: TRBV28
DNA: TGTGCCAGCAGCCAAGGTAGCGGGGGATCGACAGATACGCAGTATTTT; CDR3: CASSQGSGGSTDTQYF; size: .; J: TRBJ2-3; D: TRBD2; V: TRBV4-2
DNA: TGCGCCAGCAGCTTTCGTTCAGACATCCCCTATGGCTACACCTTC; CDR3: CASSFRSDIPYGYTF; size: .; J: TRBJ1-2; D: .; V: TRBV5-1
DNA: TGCGCCAGCAGCCAAATGGTATCCCTAGCGGGCCTAAAGGGTTACAATGAGCAGTTCTTC; CDR3: CASSQMVSLAGLKGYNEQFF; size: .; J: TRBJ2-1; D: TRBD2; V: TRBV4-1
DNA: TGTGCCAGCAGCTCCGCTGGGGGGGCGCACAACACCGGGGAGCTGTTTTTT; CDR3: CASSSAGGAHNTGELFF; size: .; J: TRBJ2-2; D: .; V: TRBV7-9
DNA: TGTGCCAGCACCTTGACAGGGAACTATGGCTACACCTTC; CDR3: CASTLTGNYGYTF; size: few; J: TRBJ1-2; D: TRBD1; V: TRBV9
DNA: TGCGCCAGCAGCTTGGGACAGAACTATGGCTACACCTTC; CDR3: CASSLGQNYGYTF; size: .; J: TRBJ1-2; D: .; V: TRBV5-1
DNA: TGCGCCAGCAGCTTGGCGGGACAGGCCTACGAGCAGTACTTC; CDR3: CASSLAGQAYEQYF; size: .; J: TRBJ2-7; D: TRBD1; V: TRBV5-1
DNA: TGCAGCGTTGGACGGGGGAACACTGAAGCTTTCTTT; CDR3: CSVGRGNTEAFF; size: .; J: TRBJ1-1; D: .; V: TRBV29-1
DNA: TGTGCCAGCAGCTATGGGGCGAGTGAAGCTTTCTTT; CDR3: CASSYGASEAFF; size: .; J: TRBJ1-1; D: .; V: TRBV5-4
DNA: TGTGCCAGCAGCTTAGGCCAGGCCCAGGGGAAACTGTTTTTT; CDR3: CASSLGQAQGKLFF; size: .; J: TRBJ1-4; D: .; V: TRBV7-9
DNA: TGTGCCAGCAGCGAGGGGACAAACTCACTTTATAGCACAGATACGCAGTATTTT; CDR3: CASSEGTNSLYSTDTQYF; size: .; J: TRBJ2-3; D: .; V: TRBV5-5
DNA: TGCGCCAGCAGTGATTACGGTCTCAATGAGCAGTTCTTC; CDR3: CASSDYGLNEQFF; size: .; J: TRBJ2-1; D: .; V: TRBV10-1
DNA: TGCGCCAGCAGCGAGTTAGGACAGGGGGCCCTAGCCAAAAACATTCAGTACTTC; CDR3: CASSELGQGALAKNIQYF; size: .; J: TRBJ2-4; D: TRBD1; V: TRBV10-1